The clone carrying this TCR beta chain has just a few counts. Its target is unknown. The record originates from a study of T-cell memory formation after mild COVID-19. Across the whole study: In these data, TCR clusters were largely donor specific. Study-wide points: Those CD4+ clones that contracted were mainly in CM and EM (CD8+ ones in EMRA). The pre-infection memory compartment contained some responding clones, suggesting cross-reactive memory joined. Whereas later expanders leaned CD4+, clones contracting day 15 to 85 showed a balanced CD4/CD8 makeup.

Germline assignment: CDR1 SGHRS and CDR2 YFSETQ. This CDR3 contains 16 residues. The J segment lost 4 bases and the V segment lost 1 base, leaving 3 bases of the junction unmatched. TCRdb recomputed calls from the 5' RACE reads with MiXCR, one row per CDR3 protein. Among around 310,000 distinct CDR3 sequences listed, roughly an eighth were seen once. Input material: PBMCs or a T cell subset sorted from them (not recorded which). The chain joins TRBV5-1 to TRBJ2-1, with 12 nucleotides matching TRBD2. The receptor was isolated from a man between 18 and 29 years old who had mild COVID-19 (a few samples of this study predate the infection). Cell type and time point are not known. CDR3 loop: CASSLLTSGGYNEQFF. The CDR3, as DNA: TGCGCCAGCAGCTTGTTGACTAGCGGGGGTTACAATGAGCAGTTCTTC.